The 17 T cell receptor beta chains below come from one sample, sequenced in a study of blood T cell repertoires in COVID-19. This table comes from immunoSEQ multiplex PCR, and its TCRdb copy is limited to in-frame clones, with some not included. The table has over 100,000 clones, approximately 86% seen once. The specimen was peripheral blood. Receptors were obtained from a man aged 35 to 55 with acute or convalescent COVID-19.

V gene TRBV29-1 combines with J gene TRBJ2-2, with D perhaps TRBD2 (6 bases). CDR3 length equals 12 residues. Germline lookup yields CDR1 SQVTM and CDR2 ANQGSEA. DNA of the CDR3: TGCGCGGGGCGCCCGAACACCGGGGAGCTGTTTTTT. It yields the protein CAGRPNTGELFF.

This rearrangement joins TRBV7-2 to TRBJ1-2, with D possibly being TRBD1 (5 bases). Per germline, CDR1 SGHTA and CDR2 FQGNSA. Trimming left V 1 base short and J 7 bases short, with 13 bases between. The CDR3 is made up of 14 amino acids. The CDR3, as DNA: TGTGCCAGCAGCTTAGTTTTGATCGGGGGTGGCTACACCTTC. Its protein product is CASSLVLIGGGYTF.

The V call is TRBV6-4, the J call TRBJ2-7; 9 positions agree with TRBD2. The CDR3 runs 15 residues. CDR1 and CDR2 from the germline V gene are MRHNA and SNTAGT. J lost 0 bases, V lost 4 bases, and 4 bases had no gene match. The CDR3 protein is CASSVLAGSSYEQYF. The CDR3 DNA is TGTGCCAGCAGTGTTCTAGCGGGAAGCTCCTACGAGCAGTACTTC.

The gene calls are TRBV27 and TRBJ2-7; D is undetermined. Between the trimmed V and J ends, which lost 2 bases and 0 bases, there was a span of 8 bases. The germline V gene has CDR1 MNHEY and CDR2 SMNVEV (reference sequence). CDR3 length equals 14 residues. The CDR3 DNA sequence: TGTGCCAGCAGTTTACTCGAGAGCTCCTACGAGCAGTACTTC. Its translation: CASSLLESSYEQYF.

CDR3 in DNA: TGTGCCAGCAGCTTGAGGGGACACAGCAATCAGCCCCAGCATTTT. Protein: CASSLRGHSNQPQHF. The J gene is TRBJ1-5, the V gene TRBV5-6; D might be TRBD1 (6 bases). The CDR3 loop spans 15 amino acids. Germline V gene data show CDR1 as SGHDT and CDR2 as YYEEEE. Between the trimmed V and J ends, which lost 1 base and 1 base, there was a span of 9 bases.

This clone has only one observation. The rearrangement joins TRBV6-5 to TRBJ2-3; tentative D call: TRBD2 (6 bases). From germline, CDR1 is MNHEY and CDR2 SVGAGI. V was cut by 2 bases and J by 0 bases, with 12 bases left in between. There are 16 residues in the CDR3. CDR3 in amino acids: CASSYSSGLSTDTQYF. In nucleotides, the CDR3 is TGTGCCAGCAGTTACAGCAGCGGGCTAAGCACAGATACGCAGTATTTT.

The chain has TRBV6-5 and TRBJ1-2; D not resolved. There are 14 residues in the CDR3. CDR1 and CDR2 (germline): MNHEY, SVGAGI. The V gene lost 8 bases and the J gene lost 8 bases, with 21 bases spanning the gap. This CDR3 is CASVPNVWARGYTF. The CDR3 DNA reads TGTGCCAGCGTCCCTAACGTCTGGGCCCGAGGCTACACCTTC.

The count of this clone is one. CDR3 nucleotide sequence: TGTGCCAGCAGCTTGCAGACAGGGGGGAGGCAGTACTTC. Residues: CASSLQTGGRQYF. The V and J genes are TRBV5-6 and TRBJ2-7; 9 positions agree with TRBD1. CDR1 and CDR2 (germline): SGHDT, YYEEEE. The CDR3 contains 13 residues. V shed 1 base and J 9 bases; nucleotides not matched to a gene: 5. The variable domain in full, with the rest retrieved from reference TRBV5-6 and TRBJ2-7, is DAGVTQSPTHLIKTRGQQVTLRCSPKSGHDTVSWYQQALGQGPQFIFQYYEEEERQRGNFPDRFSGHQFPNYSSELNVNALLLGDSALYLCASSLQTGGRQYFGPGTRLTVT.

The chain combines TRBV2 with TRBJ1-6; 10 bases fit TRBD1. Germline trimming cut 2 bases from V and 9 bases from J; bases unmatched to any gene: 4. Germline-derived CDR1 and CDR2 are SNHLY and FYNNEI. The CDR3 sequence is 15 residues long. The CDR3 coding sequence is TGTGCCAGCAGTGAATTAGGACAGGGGGTTTCACCCCTCCACTTT. Its translation is CASSELGQGVSPLHF.

The CDR3 region is CASSRDRGSYNEQFF. The DNA for the CDR3 is TGTGCCAGCAGCAGGGACAGGGGATCCTACAATGAGCAGTTCTTC. The V gene is TRBV6-5, the J gene TRBJ2-1, with 10 bases identical to TRBD1. Germline V CDR1 and CDR2: MNHEY, SVGAGI. The CDR3 spans 15 residues. With 6 bases clipped from V and 1 base from J, the junction kept 3 bases outside the gene matches.

This rearrangement joins TRBV27 to TRBJ1-6, with D possibly TRBD1 on 6 matching bases. V lost 0 bases to trimming and J lost 8 bases, with 20 bases between them. The CDR3 length is 18 residues. Germline loops: CDR1 MNHEY, CDR2 SMNVEV (reference sequence). CDR3 loop: CASSLSPTGIGPDSPLHF. The CDR3 DNA follows: TGTGCCAGCAGTTTATCTCCTACAGGGATAGGGCCTGATTCACCCCTCCACTTT.

This sequence joins TRBV6-1 and TRBJ2-7; D is undetermined. V dropped 1 base and J dropped 4 bases, with 5 bases sitting between them. Germline V gene data show CDR1 as MNHNS and CDR2 as SASEGT. The CDR3 has 12 amino acids. CDR3 DNA sequence: TGTGCCAGCAGTGAAGGTCCATACGAGCAGTACTTC. It is translated as CASSEGPYEQYF.

V gene TRBV20-1 combines with J gene TRBJ2-5; D gene ambiguous. V was trimmed by 0 bases and J by 5 bases, leaving 4 bases between them. From germline, CDR1 is DFQATT and CDR2 SNEGSKA (reference sequence). The CDR3 runs 11 residues. Written as DNA, the CDR3 is TGCAGTGCTAGAGATATGGAGACCCAGTACTTC. Its protein is CSARDMETQYF.

The V call is TRBV6-5, the J call TRBJ2-1; 10 bases are shared with TRBD2. Germline CDR1 MNHEY, CDR2 SVGAGI. The V segment lost 0 bases and the J segment 7 bases; nucleotides outside the gene matches: 3. The CDR3 loop spans 15 amino acids. The DNA of the CDR3 is TGTGCCAGCAGTTACTCTCTGACTAGCGGGAATGAGCAGTTCTTC. Protein: CASSYSLTSGNEQFF.

The V and J genes are TRBV6-2 or TRBV6-3 and TRBJ2-7; TRBD1 matches at 8 bases. V lost 6 bases, J lost 5 bases, and 9 bases stayed unmatched. CDR3 size: 14 residues. From germline, CDR1 is MNHEY and CDR2 SVGEGT. CDR3 residues: CASSRQGTIHEQYF. CDR3 DNA: TGTGCCAGCAGCCGACAGGGGACCATCCACGAGCAGTACTTC.

The CDR3: CASSGQAEGSPLHF. CDR3 nucleotides: TGTGCCAGCAGTGGACAGGCCGAAGGTTCACCCCTCCACTTT. This chain uses TRBV7-9 with TRBJ1-6; TRBD1 matches 7 bases. With V trimmed by 6 bases and J by 9 bases, 8 bases remained unmatched. The CDR3 has 14 amino acids. Germline lookup yields CDR1 SEHNR and CDR2 FQNEAQ (reference sequence).

This clone appeared once. The V call is TRBV19, the J call TRBJ1-1; TRBD1 agrees at 7 bases. The germline V gene has CDR1 LNHDA and CDR2 SQIVND (reference sequence). This CDR3 is 13 amino acids long. Trimming removed 5 bases from V and 4 bases from J; junction bases left unmatched: 4. The CDR3 spells CASSGQGGTEAFF. Written as DNA, the CDR3 is TGTGCCAGTAGTGGTCAGGGGGGCACTGAAGCTTTCTTT.